The source of this T cell receptor beta chain is a study of shared clonotypes between healthy human individuals. Study at large: A donor's plate count was three for CD4 naive and three for CD4 memory; CD8 naive had two and CD8 memory one.

This clone was picked up one time. The antigen remains undetermined. Investigators spread the genomic DNA of each subset evenly over several immunoSEQ plates. In the original processing: Filtering differed since immunoSEQ provided only junctions, with no quality scores. Produced via immunoSEQ multiplex PCR; TCRdb's table is partial and in-frame only. V, J and clone size are those of that table, while D and trimming were read from the DNA. The sample carries 2 million to 2.5 million clones, 85% to 95% recorded once. The CDR3 has 15 residues. Trimming took off 0 bases at V and 9 bases at J, with 15 bases between the two ends. Germline values: CDR1 LGHNT, CDR2 FRNRAP. Broader study findings: The researchers took only blood, and tissue repertoires probably look different.

The sequence was obtained from a man between 18 and 29 years old in good health. Some clones in this sample may be carry-over from other donors' samples. This chain joins TRBV12-5 and TRBJ2-1; D possibly corresponds to TRBD2 (7 bases). Source material: naive CD4+ T cells from PBMCs. Regarding subset: CD45RA+ positively selected. In DNA form, the CDR3 reads TGTGCTAGTGGTTTGGTAGTCGCGGGGGCGGGTGAGCAGTTCTTC. Amino acid sequence: CASGLVVAGAGEQFF.